This T cell receptor beta chain comes out of a study of cytomegalovirus exposure and HLA in healthy donors. Germline assignment: CDR1 WSHSY and CDR2 SAAADI. The CDR3 consists of 15 residues. V gave up 0 bases and J gave up 5 bases, with 13 bases separating them. In regard to this clone: Antigen unknown.

Study-wide results and limits: Many donors shared some public TCRs, even though most TCR sequences were rare.

With 60 Vbeta and 13 Jbeta primers, the PCR was carried out. Data came from immunoSEQ multiplex PCR; TCRdb stores just in-frame clones and leaves some out. This sample's clone table lists 75,000 to 85,000 clones. Sequencing was performed on PBMCs. This clonotype originated in a middle-aged man in good health and CMV-seronegative. The rearrangement uses TRBV10-2 and TRBJ1-1; D may be TRBD1 (5 bases). Here the CDR3 DNA reads TGCGCCAGCAGTGAGTCGGGTCAGGGAAGTACTGAAGCTTTCTTT. Its protein is CASSESGQGSTEAFF.